These T cell receptor beta chains were read from a single sample in a study of Graves' ophthalmopathy and Graves' hyperthyroidism. From the multiplex PCR reads, TCRdb called clonotypes with MiXCR, one entry per CDR3 protein. The sample contains about 410,000 distinct CDR3 sequences, about 17% of which appear only once. The sequenced material came from peripheral blood. Receptors were obtained from a woman aged 18-29 years with Graves' ophthalmopathy. CDR3s include the opening cysteine and the closing phenylalanine or tryptophan. Fields, in order: CDR3 protein, CDR3 DNA, D gene, V gene, clone size, J gene. The D gene is left open where the match is weak. The size entry is marked missing in some rows and otherwise reads once, few, many or a size class.

CASSEIPGQGGNQPQHF	TGTGCCAGCAGTGAAATACCGGGACAGGGTGGCAATCAGCCCCAGCATTTT	TRBD1	TRBV6-1	-	TRBJ1-5
CASSLESARNTEAFF	TGTGCCAGCAGCTTAGAATCGGCCCGGAACACTGAAGCTTTCTTT	-	TRBV7-8	many	TRBJ1-1
CAWSAGPNEQYF	TGTGCCTGGTCCGCGGGGCCCAACGAGCAGTACTTC	-	TRBV30	many	TRBJ2-7
CSVGGTSGKYTGELFF	TGCAGCGTTGGGGGGACTAGCGGGAAATACACCGGGGAGCTGTTTTTT	TRBD2	TRBV29-1	many	TRBJ2-2
CASGLGTRQETQYF	TGTGCTAGTGGTTTAGGGACTAGACAGGAGACCCAGTACTTC	TRBD2	TRBV12-5	-	TRBJ2-5
CASSTGGAGTEAFF	TGTGCCAGCAGTACAGGGGGCGCGGGTACTGAAGCTTTCTTT	TRBD1	TRBV12-3/TRBV12-4	-	TRBJ1-1
CASSQGVRAEAFF	TGTGCCAGCAGTCAAGGCGTGAGGGCTGAAGCTTTCTTT	-	TRBV12-3/TRBV12-4	many	TRBJ1-1
CASSHSGLAGNTFYEQYF	TGCGCCAGCAGCCACTCAGGACTAGCGGGGAACACATTTTACGAGCAGTACTTC	TRBD2	TRBV4-3	many	TRBJ2-7
CASSQGSGERQETQYF	TGTGCCAGCAGCCAGGGATCAGGGGAGAGGCAAGAGACCCAGTACTTC	-	TRBV14	many	TRBJ2-5
CSAGTGAVNQPQHF	TGCAGTGCGGGGACAGGGGCCGTTAATCAGCCCCAGCATTTT	TRBD1	TRBV20-1	many	TRBJ1-5
CASSALAGEQETQYF	TGTGCCAGCAGTGCCCTAGCGGGGGAGCAAGAGACCCAGTACTTC	TRBD2	TRBV6-1	many	TRBJ2-5
CASSKGTPQETQYF	TGTGCCAGCAGTAAGGGCACCCCCCAAGAGACCCAGTACTTC	-	TRBV6-1	many	TRBJ2-5
CAWSGQGHQPQHF	TGTGCCTGGAGTGGACAGGGCCATCAGCCCCAGCATTTT	TRBD1	TRBV30	many	TRBJ1-5
CAINAGQGETQYF	TGTGCCATCAACGCGGGACAGGGAGAGACCCAGTACTTC	TRBD1	TRBV10-3	many	TRBJ2-5
CASSLTDTEAFF	TGTGCCAGCAGTTTAACGGACACTGAAGCTTTCTTT	-	TRBV12-3/TRBV12-4	many	TRBJ1-1
CASSPASGGLGETQYF	TGTGCCAGCAGTCCCGCTTCTGGGGGGTTGGGGGAGACCCAGTACTTC	-	TRBV6-1	many	TRBJ2-5
CASYGLAGGSYEQYF	TGTGCCAGCTATGGACTAGCGGGAGGCTCCTACGAGCAGTACTTC	TRBD2	TRBV6-2/TRBV6-3	many	TRBJ2-7
CATSDWDSQETQYF	TGTGCCACCAGTGACTGGGACAGTCAAGAGACCCAGTACTTC	TRBD1	TRBV12-3/TRBV12-4	-	TRBJ2-5
CASTGLTKEGYTF	TGTGCCAGCACCGGACTAACTAAGGAGGGCTACACCTTC	-	TRBV2	many	TRBJ1-2
CASSYSVTGASGELFF	TGTGCCAGCAGTTACTCGGTGACAGGGGCCTCTGGGGAGCTGTTTTTT	TRBD1	TRBV6-5	many	TRBJ2-2
CASSRRGVGNTIYF	TGTGCCAGCAGCCGGAGGGGGGTTGGAAACACCATATATTTT	-	TRBV7-8	many	TRBJ1-3
CSAPGQSRETQYF	TGCAGTGCCCCGGGACAGTCGCGGGAGACCCAGTACTTC	TRBD1	TRBV20-1	many	TRBJ2-5
CASRSGQGNYGYTF	TGTGCCAGCAGATCCGGACAGGGGAACTATGGCTACACCTTC	TRBD1	TRBV2	-	TRBJ1-2
CASSKHGQGPAEAFF	TGTGCCAGCAGTAAACACGGACAGGGACCCGCTGAAGCTTTCTTT	TRBD1	TRBV6-1	few	TRBJ1-1
CASSLGTSGIGEQYF	TGTGCCAGCAGTCTCGGGACTAGCGGGATCGGCGAGCAGTACTTC	TRBD2	TRBV28	-	TRBJ2-7
CASTTIAGATNTGELFF	TGTGCCAGCACGACTATCGCCGGGGCCACGAACACCGGGGAGCTGTTTTTT	-	TRBV28	many	TRBJ2-2
CASSWGQGAKETQYF	TGTGCCAGCAGTTGGGGACAGGGGGCGAAAGAGACCCAGTACTTC	TRBD1	TRBV12-3/TRBV12-4	many	TRBJ2-5
CASSPGLSAYEQYF	TGTGCCAGCAGCCCGGGCCTTTCCGCCTACGAGCAGTACTTC	-	TRBV11-2	many	TRBJ2-7
CASSLWGGEGDEAFF	TGTGCCAGCAGCTTGTGGGGTGGGGAGGGGGATGAAGCTTTCTTT	-	TRBV7-9	few	TRBJ1-1
CSAVADSGRGVKNIQYF	TGCAGTGCCGTAGCCGACAGTGGCCGAGGAGTCAAAAACATTCAGTACTTC	-	TRBV20-1	few	TRBJ2-4
CASSFPGGLGNTIYF	TGTGCCAGCAGCTTCCCAGGGGGCCTCGGAAACACCATATATTTT	TRBD1	TRBV7-9	many	TRBJ1-3
CASSPEGQFNQPQHF	TGTGCCAGCAGCCCAGAGGGACAGTTCAATCAGCCCCAGCATTTT	TRBD1	TRBV7-2	-	TRBJ1-5
CASSLRQGDYEQYF	TGTGCCAGCAGTTTAAGACAGGGAGACTACGAGCAGTACTTC	TRBD1	TRBV28	many	TRBJ2-7
CASSFDRGQNYGYTF	TGTGCCAGCAGCTTCGACAGGGGGCAGAACTATGGCTACACCTTC	TRBD1	TRBV11-1	many	TRBJ1-2
CASSYSYREKNIQYF	TGTGCCAGCAGTTACTCGTACAGGGAGAAAAACATTCAGTACTTC	-	TRBV6-2/TRBV6-3	many	TRBJ2-4
CASSLVPSGGVQETQYF	TGTGCCAGCAGCTTAGTGCCTAGCGGGGGAGTCCAAGAGACCCAGTACTTC	TRBD2	TRBV7-2	many	TRBJ2-5
CASSEAFDIKNYGYTF	TGTGCCAGCAGTGAAGCGTTCGACATTAAAAACTATGGCTACACCTTC	-	TRBV6-1	many	TRBJ1-2
CAPRGGTEAFF	TGTGCCCCAAGGGGGGGCACTGAAGCTTTCTTT	-	TRBV2	-	TRBJ1-1
CASSYTGAPTGELFF	TGTGCCAGCAGTTACACGGGGGCGCCCACCGGGGAGCTGTTTTTT	-	TRBV6-5	-	TRBJ2-2